These T cell receptor beta chains were read from a single sample in a study of T cell responses to AZD1222 COVID-19 vaccine. Profiling relied on immunoSEQ multiplex PCR, and the TCRdb table lists in-frame clones only, not all of them. Among roughly 150,000 clones listed, approximately 90% were seen once. The material was peripheral blood, obtained on day 0 of MenACWY control vaccination. Receptor source: an adult in good health. CDR3s include the opening cysteine and the closing phenylalanine or tryptophan. Fields, in order: clone size, J gene, V gene, D gene, CDR3 protein, CDR3 DNA. D genes are given only for firm matches. Size values are once, few and many counts, or a class for expanded clones, and some rows have none.

clone_size: -; j_call: TRBJ2-1; v_call: TRBV7-9; d_call: TRBD2; cdr3_aa: CASSRPGLAGNEQFF; cdr3_nt: TGTGCCAGCAGCCGTCCGGGACTAGCGGGCAATGAGCAGTTCTTC
clone_size: -; j_call: TRBJ1-3; v_call: TRBV11-1; d_call: -; cdr3_aa: CASSLRSSGNTIYF; cdr3_nt: TGTGCCAGCAGCCTCCGGTCATCGGGAAACACCATATATTTT
clone_size: -; j_call: TRBJ1-4; v_call: TRBV19; d_call: -; cdr3_aa: CASILGPGKGEKLFF; cdr3_nt: TGTGCCAGTATACTCGGCCCGGGCAAGGGTGAAAAACTGTTTTTT
clone_size: -; j_call: TRBJ1-5; v_call: TRBV28; d_call: -; cdr3_aa: CASSPPGNQPQHF; cdr3_nt: TGTGCCAGCAGTCCCCCAGGGAATCAGCCCCAGCATTTT
clone_size: -; j_call: TRBJ2-7; v_call: TRBV6-2/TRBV6-3; d_call: TRBD2; cdr3_aa: CASSYSMVAGAYEQYF; cdr3_nt: TGTGCCAGCAGTTACTCGATGGTAGCGGGGGCCTACGAGCAGTACTTC
clone_size: few; j_call: TRBJ2-2; v_call: TRBV5-1; d_call: TRBD1; cdr3_aa: CASSDRDRGPGELFF; cdr3_nt: TGCGCCAGCAGCGACCGGGACAGGGGCCCCGGGGAGCTGTTTTTT
clone_size: -; j_call: TRBJ1-4; v_call: TRBV7-2; d_call: -; cdr3_aa: CASSPGGGGSEKLFF; cdr3_nt: TGTGCCAGCAGCCCTGGGGGAGGGGGGAGTGAAAAACTGTTTTTT
clone_size: -; j_call: TRBJ1-6; v_call: TRBV6-6; d_call: -; cdr3_aa: CASSPDPYNSPLHF; cdr3_nt: TGTGCCAGCAGCCCCGATCCCTATAATTCACCCCTCCACTTT
clone_size: -; j_call: TRBJ2-5; v_call: TRBV15; d_call: TRBD2; cdr3_aa: CATGIAGGWGETQYF; cdr3_nt: TGTGCCACCGGTATAGCGGGAGGGTGGGGAGAGACCCAGTACTTC
clone_size: once; j_call: TRBJ2-1; v_call: TRBV27; d_call: TRBD2; cdr3_aa: CASSSPSGRVDEQFF; cdr3_nt: TGTGCCAGCAGCTCCCCTAGCGGGAGAGTCGATGAGCAGTTCTTC
clone_size: -; j_call: TRBJ2-2; v_call: TRBV18; d_call: -; cdr3_aa: CASSPRQANTGELFF; cdr3_nt: TGTGCCAGCTCACCACGTCAGGCGAACACCGGGGAGCTGTTTTTT
clone_size: -; j_call: TRBJ1-5; v_call: TRBV7-9; d_call: -; cdr3_aa: CASSLFVGALDRSNQPQHF; cdr3_nt: TGTGCCAGCAGCTTATTTGTGGGGGCCTTAGATCGCAGCAATCAGCCCCAGCATTTT
clone_size: -; j_call: TRBJ2-5; v_call: TRBV7-2; d_call: -; cdr3_aa: CASSKRRGPQETQYF; cdr3_nt: TGTGCCAGCTCTAAAAGGAGGGGGCCCCAAGAGACCCAGTACTTC
clone_size: -; j_call: TRBJ1-3; v_call: TRBV25-1; d_call: -; cdr3_aa: CASSPWDSGNTIYF; cdr3_nt: TGTGCCAGCAGCCCGTGGGACTCTGGAAACACCATATATTTT
clone_size: -; j_call: TRBJ2-3; v_call: TRBV5-4; d_call: TRBD2; cdr3_aa: CASSDGTSALGDTQYF; cdr3_nt: TGTGCCAGCAGCGACGGGACTAGCGCCCTGGGAGATACGCAGTATTTT
clone_size: -; j_call: TRBJ1-1; v_call: TRBV27; d_call: -; cdr3_aa: CASSLGGPEAFF; cdr3_nt: TGTGCCAGCAGTTTGGGAGGGCCCGAAGCTTTCTTT
clone_size: few; j_call: TRBJ1-1; v_call: TRBV7-9; d_call: -; cdr3_aa: CASSLAHQNTEAFF; cdr3_nt: TGTGCCAGCAGCTTAGCACACCAGAACACTGAAGCTTTCTTT
clone_size: once; j_call: TRBJ1-1; v_call: TRBV2; d_call: TRBD1; cdr3_aa: CASSDRGGEAFF; cdr3_nt: TGTGCCAGCAGCGACAGGGGCGGTGAAGCTTTCTTT
clone_size: -; j_call: TRBJ1-2; v_call: TRBV6-5; d_call: -; cdr3_aa: CASSYGGGRGYGYTF; cdr3_nt: TGTGCCAGCAGTTACGGCGGAGGGAGAGGGTATGGCTACACCTTC
clone_size: -; j_call: TRBJ2-1; v_call: TRBV4-2; d_call: -; cdr3_aa: CASSDRGVTQMNEQFF; cdr3_nt: TGTGCCAGCAGCGACCGCGGGGTTACGCAGATGAATGAGCAGTTCTTC
clone_size: once; j_call: TRBJ2-7; v_call: TRBV5-5; d_call: TRBD1; cdr3_aa: CASSTIPGQGAGRTYEQYF; cdr3_nt: TGTGCCAGCAGCACCATACCGGGACAGGGGGCAGGGAGAACCTACGAGCAGTACTTC
clone_size: -; j_call: TRBJ2-1; v_call: TRBV7-6; d_call: TRBD1; cdr3_aa: CASNQQGALDEQFF; cdr3_nt: TGTGCCAGCAACCAACAGGGGGCGCTCGATGAGCAGTTCTTC
clone_size: -; j_call: TRBJ1-1; v_call: TRBV5-4; d_call: TRBD1; cdr3_aa: CASSFGTGNTEAFF; cdr3_nt: TGTGCCAGCAGCTTTGGGACAGGGAACACTGAAGCTTTCTTT
clone_size: -; j_call: TRBJ2-2; v_call: TRBV7-3; d_call: -; cdr3_aa: CASSAMSAINTGELFF; cdr3_nt: TGTGCCAGCAGCGCAATGTCCGCAATAAACACCGGGGAGCTGTTTTTT
clone_size: -; j_call: TRBJ2-5; v_call: TRBV5-1; d_call: -; cdr3_aa: CASSLGPTGSVQETQYF; cdr3_nt: TGCGCCAGCAGCTTGGGACCCACAGGGTCGGTACAAGAGACCCAGTACTTC
clone_size: once; j_call: TRBJ1-1; v_call: TRBV3-1/TRBV3-2; d_call: -; cdr3_aa: CASSKRSSGETEAFF; cdr3_nt: TGTGCCAGCAGCAAGAGGAGCAGTGGGGAAACTGAAGCTTTCTTT
clone_size: few; j_call: TRBJ1-2; v_call: TRBV14; d_call: -; cdr3_aa: CASSQNLIYGYTF; cdr3_nt: TGTGCCAGCAGCCAAAATCTCATCTATGGCTACACCTTC
clone_size: -; j_call: TRBJ1-5; v_call: TRBV3-1/TRBV3-2; d_call: TRBD1; cdr3_aa: CASSVDRDQPQHF; cdr3_nt: TGTGCCAGCAGCGTTGACAGGGACCAGCCCCAGCATTTT
clone_size: -; j_call: TRBJ2-7; v_call: TRBV4-1; d_call: TRBD1; cdr3_aa: CASSQSPGQSTYEQYF; cdr3_nt: TGCGCCAGCAGCCAGTCCCCGGGACAGTCAACCTACGAGCAGTACTTC
clone_size: -; j_call: TRBJ2-6; v_call: TRBV14; d_call: TRBD2; cdr3_aa: CASSPGGRSGANVLTF; cdr3_nt: TGTGCCAGCAGCCCGGGGGGGAGATCGGGGGCCAACGTCCTGACTTTC
clone_size: -; j_call: TRBJ2-7; v_call: TRBV6-5; d_call: -; cdr3_aa: CASSSDNNPYEQYF; cdr3_nt: TGTGCCAGCAGTTCGGACAATAATCCCTACGAGCAGTACTTC
clone_size: -; j_call: TRBJ2-1; v_call: TRBV5-4; d_call: TRBD2; cdr3_aa: CASSLTSEMNEQFF; cdr3_nt: TGTGCCAGCAGCTTAACTAGCGAGATGAATGAGCAGTTCTTC
clone_size: -; j_call: TRBJ2-7; v_call: TRBV7-2; d_call: -; cdr3_aa: CASSPPWSPYEQYF; cdr3_nt: TGTGCCAGCAGCCCCCCGTGGAGCCCCTACGAGCAGTACTTC
clone_size: -; j_call: TRBJ2-1; v_call: TRBV5-1; d_call: -; cdr3_aa: CASSLSGTSFNEQFF; cdr3_nt: TGCGCCAGCAGCTTGTCTGGGACCTCCTTCAATGAGCAGTTCTTC
clone_size: -; j_call: TRBJ2-7; v_call: TRBV10-3; d_call: TRBD2; cdr3_aa: CAISHEAGVTYEQYF; cdr3_nt: TGTGCCATCAGTCACGAAGCGGGAGTTACGTACGAGCAGTACTTC
clone_size: -; j_call: TRBJ2-5; v_call: TRBV28; d_call: -; cdr3_aa: CASSPMGPQETQYF; cdr3_nt: TGTGCCAGCAGCCCGATGGGCCCCCAAGAGACCCAGTACTTC
clone_size: -; j_call: TRBJ1-3; v_call: TRBV6-5; d_call: -; cdr3_aa: CASSYGIGDSGNTIYF; cdr3_nt: TGTGCCAGCAGTTACGGCATAGGAGACTCTGGAAACACCATATATTTT
clone_size: few; j_call: TRBJ2-1; v_call: TRBV28; d_call: -; cdr3_aa: CASREGGRAYNEQFF; cdr3_nt: TGTGCCAGCAGGGAGGGGGGTAGAGCCTACAATGAGCAGTTCTTC
clone_size: -; j_call: TRBJ1-2; v_call: TRBV21-1; d_call: -; cdr3_aa: CASPQQDYGYTF; cdr3_nt: TGTGCCAGCCCCCAGCAGGACTATGGCTACACCTTC
clone_size: -; j_call: TRBJ1-1; v_call: TRBV20-1; d_call: -; cdr3_aa: CSASRTGNTEAFF; cdr3_nt: TGCAGTGCTAGTAGGACCGGGAACACTGAAGCTTTCTTT
clone_size: -; j_call: TRBJ2-2; v_call: TRBV5-8; d_call: -; cdr3_aa: CASNRVSGELFF; cdr3_nt: TGTGCCAGCAATCGGGTTTCCGGGGAGCTGTTTTTT
clone_size: once; j_call: TRBJ2-1; v_call: TRBV6-4; d_call: -; cdr3_aa: CASSDQASSYNEQFF; cdr3_nt: TGTGCCAGCAGTGACCAAGCAAGCTCCTACAATGAGCAGTTCTTC
clone_size: medium-sized; j_call: TRBJ1-1; v_call: TRBV2; d_call: -; cdr3_aa: CASNAGTWIAEAFF; cdr3_nt: TGTGCCAGCAATGCAGGGACCTGGATCGCTGAAGCTTTCTTT
clone_size: -; j_call: TRBJ2-1; v_call: TRBV6-2/TRBV6-3; d_call: -; cdr3_aa: CASSYRDHNEQFF; cdr3_nt: TGTGCCAGCAGTTATAGGGATCACAATGAGCAGTTCTTC
clone_size: -; j_call: TRBJ2-5; v_call: TRBV14; d_call: TRBD2; cdr3_aa: CASSPGVTSGEETQYF; cdr3_nt: TGTGCCAGCAGCCCGGGGGTGACTAGCGGGGAAGAGACCCAGTACTTC
clone_size: -; j_call: TRBJ1-2; v_call: TRBV11-3; d_call: -; cdr3_aa: CASSLGRGQTGYTF; cdr3_nt: TGTGCCAGCAGCTTAGGCCGGGGCCAGACAGGCTACACCTTC
clone_size: -; j_call: TRBJ1-4; v_call: TRBV7-9; d_call: -; cdr3_aa: CASSLEVNEKLFF; cdr3_nt: TGTGCCAGCAGCTTAGAGGTTAATGAAAAACTGTTTTTT
clone_size: -; j_call: TRBJ1-5; v_call: TRBV19; d_call: -; cdr3_aa: CASSVTSNQPQHF; cdr3_nt: TGTGCCAGTAGTGTCACAAGCAATCAGCCCCAGCATTTT
clone_size: -; j_call: TRBJ2-3; v_call: TRBV29-1; d_call: -; cdr3_aa: CSVDSSTDTQYF; cdr3_nt: TGCAGCGTGGACTCTAGCACAGATACGCAGTATTTT